The rows below give T cell receptor beta chains drawn from one sample of a study of Ad26.COV2.S vaccination and SARS-CoV-2 variants. Clones were read by immunoSEQ multiplex PCR, and TCRdb kept only the in-frame ones, dropping some. The sample records 350,000 to 550,000 clones, 89% being singletons. This sample comprised peripheral blood, obtained in a trial of Ad26.COV2.S vaccine versus placebo. The receptors stem from a person aged 18-65 years who received the Ad26.COV2.S COVID-19 vaccine or a placebo. CDR3s include the opening cysteine and the closing phenylalanine or tryptophan. A D gene is named only where the DNA matches it firmly. Not all rows give a size; the values are once, few, many and, for expanded clones, a class.

j_gene | abundance | d_gene | v_gene | CDR3nt | CDR3aa
TRBJ2-2 | - | TRBD2 | TRBV4-1 | TGCGCCAGCAGCCTCCCCGAAGCGGGGCCGAACACCGGGGAGCTGTTTTTT | CASSLPEAGPNTGELFF
TRBJ2-7 | - | - | TRBV19 | TGTGCCAGTAGTGTTCGGGACGGCACCTACGAGCAGTACTTC | CASSVRDGTYEQYF
TRBJ1-2 | - | - | TRBV6-5 | TGTGCCAGCAGCTACACTCGGGCCCCCTCGGCCAGCTACACCTTC | CASSYTRAPSASYTF
TRBJ2-5 | - | - | TRBV11-2 | TGTGCCAGCAGCTTACGAGGGCCCGAAGAGACCCAGTACTTC | CASSLRGPEETQYF
TRBJ2-3 | - | - | TRBV5-1 | TGCGCCAGCAGCTTGGCAAGGGGAACTCATCGCACAGATACGCAGTATTTT | CASSLARGTHRTDTQYF
TRBJ2-3 | - | TRBD2 | TRBV7-6 | TGTGCCAGCAGCCCCGCCCTAGGCGGGACTAGCGGGGGGAGCACAGATACGCAGTATTTT | CASSPALGGTSGGSTDTQYF
TRBJ2-1 | - | - | TRBV7-8 | TGTGCCAGCAGCTTATCCCTTCCCGGTTACAATGAGCAGTTCTTC | CASSLSLPGYNEQFF
TRBJ1-1 | - | - | TRBV5-1 | TGCGCCAGCAGCTTGGCCTTGGGTCCCGAAGCTTTCTTT | CASSLALGPEAFF
TRBJ2-4 | - | TRBD2 | TRBV7-2 | TGTGCCAGCAGCTTAGGACTAGCGGGTCGGAGAAACATTCAGTACTTC | CASSLGLAGRRNIQYF
TRBJ1-1 | - | - | TRBV18 | TGTGCCAGCTCACCACTCTCTGATGGCACTGAAGCTTTCTTT | CASSPLSDGTEAFF
TRBJ2-1 | - | - | TRBV19 | TGTGCCAGTAGTATATCCCTGTTTAGTGAGCAGTTCTTC | CASSISLFSEQFF
TRBJ2-1 | once | TRBD2 | TRBV2 | TGTGCCAGACGTCAGGGGACTAGGAGCTCCTACAATGAGCAGTTCTTC | CARRQGTRSSYNEQFF
TRBJ2-7 | - | TRBD2 | TRBV6-5 | TGTGCCAGCAGTTACTCGTCGGGGGGGTCCTACGAGCAGTACTTC | CASSYSSGGSYEQYF
TRBJ1-1 | - | TRBD1 | TRBV28 | TGTGCCAGCAGTCCTCAGGACAGGGAAGCTGAAGCTTTCTTT | CASSPQDREAEAFF
TRBJ2-3 | - | - | TRBV6-5 | TGTGCCAGCACCCCCGAAACAGATACGCAGTATTTT | CASTPETDTQYF
TRBJ2-1 | - | TRBD2 | TRBV9 | TGTGCCAGCAGCGTAGAGGTAGCGGGATACTCTGAGCAGTTCTTC | CASSVEVAGYSEQFF
TRBJ1-3 | - | - | TRBV6-5 | TGTGCCAGCAGTTACCGGCATCCAGAGGCTGGAAACACCATATATTTT | CASSYRHPEAGNTIYF
TRBJ2-2 | - | TRBD1 | TRBV7-9 | TGTGCCAGCAGCTTGGGGACAGGGTACACCGGGGAGCTGTTTTTT | CASSLGTGYTGELFF
TRBJ2-3 | - | - | TRBV5-4 | TGTGCCAGCAGCTTGGGTGGACCACAAGATACGCAGTATTTT | CASSLGGPQDTQYF
TRBJ1-4 | - | - | TRBV5-4 | TGTGCCAGCAGCGTACGTTTGTGTAGGTATACTAATGAAAAACTGTTTTTT | CASSVRLCRYTNEKLFF